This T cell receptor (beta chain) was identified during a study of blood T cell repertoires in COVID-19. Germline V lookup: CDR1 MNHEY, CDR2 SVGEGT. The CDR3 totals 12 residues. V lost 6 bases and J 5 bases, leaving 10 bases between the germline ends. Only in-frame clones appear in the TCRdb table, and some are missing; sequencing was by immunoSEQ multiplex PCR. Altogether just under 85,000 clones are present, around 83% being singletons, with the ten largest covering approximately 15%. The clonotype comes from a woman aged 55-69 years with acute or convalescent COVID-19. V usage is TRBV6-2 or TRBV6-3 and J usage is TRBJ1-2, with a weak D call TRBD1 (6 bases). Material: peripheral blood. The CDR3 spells CASSKDSYGYTF. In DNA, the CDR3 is TGTGCCAGCAGCAAGGACAGTTATGGCTACACCTTC.